This note documents a single T cell receptor beta chain sequence. The junction had 7 bases not matched to a gene; V was cut back by 6 bases and J by 4 bases. This CDR3 has 14 amino acids. The germline V gene has CDR1 SNHLY and CDR2 FYNNEI. This sample is drawn from a study of control samples from healthy donors and cancer patients. TCRdb's table, derived via immunoSEQ multiplex PCR, lists solely in-frame clones and lacks some. The sample yields about 160,000 clones, 93% seen once. The sequence was collected from a woman aged 55 to 70 in good health. The gene calls are TRBV2 and TRBJ2-7, with TRBD1 matching over 9 bases. Material for sequencing was blood. CDR3 sequence reads: CASRKTGGSYEQYF. The CDR3 DNA sequence: TGTGCCAGCAGGAAGACAGGGGGGAGTTACGAGCAGTACTTC. Variable domain in full (rest from reference TRBV2 and TRBJ2-7): EPEVTQTPSHQVTQMGQEVILRCVPISNHLYFYWYRQILGQKVEFLVSFYNNEISEKSEIFDDQFSVERPDGSNFTLKIRSTKLEDSAMYFCASRKTGGSYEQYFGPGTRLTVT.